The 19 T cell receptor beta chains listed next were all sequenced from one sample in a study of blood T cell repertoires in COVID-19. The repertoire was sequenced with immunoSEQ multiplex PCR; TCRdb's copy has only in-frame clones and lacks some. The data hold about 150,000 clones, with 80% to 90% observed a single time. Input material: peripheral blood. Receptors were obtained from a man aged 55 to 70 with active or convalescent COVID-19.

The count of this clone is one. CDR3: CASSQTGGLSEQYF. CDR3 sequence (DNA): TGTGCCAGCAGCCAAACAGGGGGGTTAAGCGAGCAGTACTTC. The V and J genes are TRBV28 and TRBJ2-7, with 8 bases lining up with TRBD1. J was trimmed by 6 bases and V by 6 bases; bases with no gene match: 10. The CDR3 is 14 residues long. The germline CDR1 and CDR2 sequences are MDHEN and SYDVKM. The full variable domain, in which reference TRBV28 and TRBJ2-7 provide the parts outside the CDR3, is DVKVTQSSRYLVKRTGEKVFLECVQDMDHENMFWYRQDPGLGLRLIYFSYDVKMKEKGDIPEGYSVSREKKERFSLILESASTNQTSMYLCASSQTGGLSEQYFGPGTRLTVT.

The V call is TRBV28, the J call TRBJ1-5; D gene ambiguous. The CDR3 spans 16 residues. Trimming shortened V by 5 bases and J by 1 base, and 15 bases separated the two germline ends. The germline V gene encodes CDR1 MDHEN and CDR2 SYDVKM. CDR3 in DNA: TGTGCCAGCAGTCCTATACGGGTTGGAAGCAATCAGCCCCAGCATTTT. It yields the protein CASSPIRVGSNQPQHF. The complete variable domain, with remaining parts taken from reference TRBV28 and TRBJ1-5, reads DVKVTQSSRYLVKRTGEKVFLECVQDMDHENMFWYRQDPGLGLRLIYFSYDVKMKEKGDIPEGYSVSREKKERFSLILESASTNQTSMYLCASSPIRVGSNQPQHFGDGTRLSIL.

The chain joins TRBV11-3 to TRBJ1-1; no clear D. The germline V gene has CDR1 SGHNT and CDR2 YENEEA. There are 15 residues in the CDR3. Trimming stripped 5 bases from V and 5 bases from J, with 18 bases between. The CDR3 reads CASSDASETKTEAFF. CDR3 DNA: TGTGCCAGCAGCGACGCGTCAGAAACTAAAACTGAAGCTTTCTTT.

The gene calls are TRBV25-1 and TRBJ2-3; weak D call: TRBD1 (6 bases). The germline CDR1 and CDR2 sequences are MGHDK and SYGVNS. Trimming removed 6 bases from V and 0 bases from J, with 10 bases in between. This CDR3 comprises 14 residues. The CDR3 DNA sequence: TGTGCCAGCAGCAGGGACACGAGCACAGATACGCAGTATTTT. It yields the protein CASSRDTSTDTQYF.

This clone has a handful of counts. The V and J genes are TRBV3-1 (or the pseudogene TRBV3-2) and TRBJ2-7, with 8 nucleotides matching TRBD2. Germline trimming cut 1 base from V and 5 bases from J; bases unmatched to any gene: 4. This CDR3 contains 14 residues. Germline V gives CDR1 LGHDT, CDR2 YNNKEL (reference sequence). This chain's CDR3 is CASSQGMGLDEQYF. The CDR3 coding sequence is TGTGCCAGCAGCCAAGGGATGGGACTAGACGAGCAGTACTTC.

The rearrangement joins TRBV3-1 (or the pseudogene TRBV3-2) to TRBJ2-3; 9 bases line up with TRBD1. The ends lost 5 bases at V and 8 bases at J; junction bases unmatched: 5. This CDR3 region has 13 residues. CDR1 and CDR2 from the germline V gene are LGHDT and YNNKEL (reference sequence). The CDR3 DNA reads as TGTGCCAGCAGCGGACAGGGGTTAGGTACGCAGTATTTT. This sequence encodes CASSGQGLGTQYF.

In DNA form, the CDR3 reads TGTGCCAGTGCCGCGGGGGCTAGCACAGATACGCAGTATTTT. This codes for CASAAGASTDTQYF. The chain uses TRBV19 and TRBJ2-3, with D tentatively TRBD2 (7 bases). The CDR3 is made up of 14 amino acids. The germline V gene encodes CDR1 LNHDA and CDR2 SQIVND (reference sequence). Trimming took 8 bases from V and 0 from J, leaving 12 bases between them.

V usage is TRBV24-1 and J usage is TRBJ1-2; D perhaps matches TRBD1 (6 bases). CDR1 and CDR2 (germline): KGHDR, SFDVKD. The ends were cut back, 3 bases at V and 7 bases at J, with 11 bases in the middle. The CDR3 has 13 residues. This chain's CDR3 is CATSDEDSSGYTF. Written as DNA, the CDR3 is TGTGCCACCAGTGATGAGGACAGTTCTGGCTACACCTTC.

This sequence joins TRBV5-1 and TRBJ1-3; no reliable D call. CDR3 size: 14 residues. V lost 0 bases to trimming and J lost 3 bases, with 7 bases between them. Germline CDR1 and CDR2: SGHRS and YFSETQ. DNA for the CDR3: TGCGCCAGCAGCTTGGGAGGGCTTGGAAACACCATATATTTT. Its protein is CASSLGGLGNTIYF.

CDR3 coding DNA: TGTGCCAGCAGCCAGGGAGGGGGTAGCACTGAAGCTTTCTTT. This gives the protein CASSQGGGSTEAFF. V and J are TRBV3-1 (or the pseudogene TRBV3-2) and TRBJ1-1; tentatively, D is TRBD1 (6 bases). V lost 3 bases, J lost 4 bases, and 12 bases lay in between. The CDR3 contains 14 residues. CDR1 and CDR2 from the germline V gene are LGHDT and YNNKEL (reference sequence).

CDR3 in amino acids: CSVGTGLSGNTIYF. DNA for the CDR3: TGCAGCGTTGGAACAGGGCTCTCTGGAAACACCATATATTTT. This chain links TRBV29-1 with TRBJ1-3, with D maybe TRBD1 (6 bases). The CDR3 spans 14 residues. CDR1 and CDR2 (germline): SQVTM, ANQGSEA. Trimming left V 4 bases short and J 0 bases short, with 10 bases between.

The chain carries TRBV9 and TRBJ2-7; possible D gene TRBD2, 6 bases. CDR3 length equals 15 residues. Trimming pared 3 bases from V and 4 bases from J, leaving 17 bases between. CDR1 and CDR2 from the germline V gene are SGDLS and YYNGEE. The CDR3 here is CASSASSGVGYEQYF. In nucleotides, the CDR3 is TGTGCCAGCAGCGCCAGTTCGGGGGTTGGTTACGAGCAGTACTTC. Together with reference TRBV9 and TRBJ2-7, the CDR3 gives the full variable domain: DSGVTQTPKHLITATGQRVTLRCSPRSGDLSVYWYQQSLDQGLQFLIQYYNGEERAKGNILERFSAQQFPDLHSELNLSSLELGDSALYFCASSASSGVGYEQYFGPGTRLTVT.

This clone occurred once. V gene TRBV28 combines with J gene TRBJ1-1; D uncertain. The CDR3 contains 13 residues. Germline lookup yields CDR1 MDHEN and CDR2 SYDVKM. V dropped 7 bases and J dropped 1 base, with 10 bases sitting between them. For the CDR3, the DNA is TGTGCCAGCAAGACTTCGGCGAACACTGAAGCTTTCTTT. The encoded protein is CASKTSANTEAFF.

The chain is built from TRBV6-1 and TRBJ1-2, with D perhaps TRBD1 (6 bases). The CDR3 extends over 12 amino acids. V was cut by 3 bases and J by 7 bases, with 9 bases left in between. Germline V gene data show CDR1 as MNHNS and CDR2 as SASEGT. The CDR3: CASSDGTFGYTF. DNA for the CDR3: TGTGCCAGCAGTGACGGGACATTTGGCTACACCTTC.

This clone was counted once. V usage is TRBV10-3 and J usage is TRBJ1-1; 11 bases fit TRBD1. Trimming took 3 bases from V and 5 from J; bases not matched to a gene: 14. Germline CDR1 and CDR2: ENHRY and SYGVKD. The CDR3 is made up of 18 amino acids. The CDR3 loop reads CAISDPARDRGSLTEAFF. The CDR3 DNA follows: TGTGCCATCAGTGACCCAGCACGGGACAGGGGGAGTCTTACTGAAGCTTTCTTT.

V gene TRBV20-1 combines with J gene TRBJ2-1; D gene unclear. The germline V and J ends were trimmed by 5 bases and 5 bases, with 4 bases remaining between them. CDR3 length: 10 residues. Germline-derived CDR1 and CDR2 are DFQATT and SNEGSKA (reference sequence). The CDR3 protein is CSAPDNEQFF. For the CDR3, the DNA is TGCAGTGCTCCCGACAATGAGCAGTTCTTC.

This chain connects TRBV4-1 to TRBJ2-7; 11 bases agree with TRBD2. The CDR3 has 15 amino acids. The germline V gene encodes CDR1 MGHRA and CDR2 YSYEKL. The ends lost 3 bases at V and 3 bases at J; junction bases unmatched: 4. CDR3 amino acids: CASSQLAGGDYEQYF. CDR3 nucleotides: TGCGCCAGCAGCCAGCTAGCGGGGGGCGACTACGAGCAGTACTTC.

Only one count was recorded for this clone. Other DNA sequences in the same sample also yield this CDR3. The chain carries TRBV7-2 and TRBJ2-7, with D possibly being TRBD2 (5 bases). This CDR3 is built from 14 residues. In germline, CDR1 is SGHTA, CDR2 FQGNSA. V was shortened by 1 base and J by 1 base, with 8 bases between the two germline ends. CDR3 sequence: CASSLGPGSYEQYF. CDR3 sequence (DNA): TGTGCCAGCAGCTTAGGTCCGGGGTCCTACGAGCAGTACTTC.

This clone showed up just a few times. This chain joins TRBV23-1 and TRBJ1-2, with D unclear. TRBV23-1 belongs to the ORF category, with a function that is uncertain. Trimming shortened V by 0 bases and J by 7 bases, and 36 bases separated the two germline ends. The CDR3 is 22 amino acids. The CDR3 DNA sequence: TGCGCCAGCAGTCAATCAACGGGGATTTTTACGGACCTCCATATCCGCGACTGTGGCTACACCTTC. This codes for CASSQSTGIFTDLHIRDCGYTF.